This is a list of T cell receptor beta chains from one sample in a study of blood T cell repertoires in COVID-19. Profiled with immunoSEQ multiplex PCR; TCRdb holds only in-frame clones, not every one. The top ten clones hold approximately 5.4% of a sample with about 250,000 clones, more than 70% of them seen once. The sample consisted of peripheral blood. These receptors all come from a man older than 75 with acute or convalescent COVID-19. Each CDR3 is given with its conserved first and last residue. D genes are given only for firm matches. Some rows mark clone size as missing; the rest say once, few, many or name a class of expanded clone.

CDR3aa	CDR3nt	d_gene	v_gene	j_gene	abundance
CASSVSGRDRANTGELFF	TGTGCCAGCAGCGTATCCGGGAGGGACAGGGCGAACACCGGGGAGCTGTTTTTT	.	TRBV9	TRBJ2-2	.
CASSFTGNQPQHF	TGTGCCAGCAGTTTTACGGGAAATCAGCCCCAGCATTTT	.	TRBV12-3/TRBV12-4	TRBJ1-5	.
CASSYPGGSYNEQFF	TGTGCCAGCAGTTACCCCGGGGGTTCCTACAATGAGCAGTTCTTC	.	TRBV6-5	TRBJ2-1	.
CASSSVGGTSPLHF	TGTGCCAGTAGCTCCGTGGGAGGGACTTCACCCCTCCACTTT	.	TRBV19	TRBJ1-6	.
CASSYNRGLSGETQYF	TGTGCCAGCAGTTACAACCGGGGTTTATCAGGAGAGACCCAGTACTTC	.	TRBV6-5	TRBJ2-5	.
CASSSQNYNEQFF	TGTGCCAGCAGCTCCCAAAATTACAATGAGCAGTTCTTC	.	TRBV7-2	TRBJ2-1	.
CASSSRPGQRDYGYTF	TGCGCCAGCAGCTCGAGGCCGGGACAGAGGGACTATGGCTACACCTTC	TRBD1	TRBV5-1	TRBJ1-2	.
CASKLSTVQETQYF	TGTGCCAGCAAGCTCAGTACAGTCCAAGAGACCCAGTACTTC	.	TRBV5-5	TRBJ2-5	.
CASSHSGLAVNYEQYF	TGTGCCAGCAGCCATTCGGGACTAGCGGTAAACTACGAGCAGTACTTC	TRBD2	TRBV3-1/TRBV3-2	TRBJ2-7	once
CSVEDRRFGYTF	TGCAGCGTTGAAGATCGGAGATTTGGCTACACCTTC	.	TRBV29-1	TRBJ1-2	.
CASSNTGNHYEQYF	TGTGCCAGCAGTAATACAGGAAACCACTACGAGCAGTACTTC	.	TRBV19	TRBJ2-7	few
CASSSQRGGGDTQYF	TGTGCCAGCAGCTCGCAGCGGGGGGGCGGAGATACGCAGTATTTT	TRBD2	TRBV11-2	TRBJ2-3	.
CASSQDLMRRNEQFF	TGTGCCAGCAGCCAAGATCTGATGAGGCGCAATGAGCAGTTCTTC	.	TRBV4-2	TRBJ2-1	.
CASSLKQGGGNIQYF	TGCGCCAGCAGCTTAAAACAGGGTGGCGGGAACATTCAGTACTTC	.	TRBV5-1	TRBJ2-4	.
CASGQAPDTQYF	TGTGCATCAGGACAGGCTCCAGATACGCAGTATTTT	TRBD1	TRBV24-1	TRBJ2-3	.
CATSDSGTTNEKLFF	TGTGCCACCAGTGATTCGGGAACAACTAATGAAAAACTGTTTTTT	.	TRBV24-1	TRBJ1-4	.
CASSIDGTAEAFF	TGTGCCAGTAGTATAGACGGGACAGCCGAAGCTTTCTTT	TRBD1	TRBV19	TRBJ1-1	once
CAISGTGGPSSYEQYF	TGTGCCATCAGTGGGACAGGGGGCCCGAGCTCCTACGAGCAGTACTTC	TRBD1	TRBV10-3	TRBJ2-7	.
CASSQGGTSGDTQYF	TGTGCCAGCAGCCAAGGTGGGACTAGCGGAGATACGCAGTATTTT	TRBD2	TRBV14	TRBJ2-3	.
CAWRSGTGIAGSPLHF	TGTGCCTGGCGGTCCGGGACAGGGATCGCCGGTTCACCCCTCCACTTT	TRBD1	TRBV30	TRBJ1-6	.
CASSLGTGFDTQYF	TGTGCCAGCAGCTTAGGGACAGGGTTTGATACGCAGTATTTT	TRBD1	TRBV7-9	TRBJ2-3	.
CASISSSGSTGELFF	TGTGCCAGCATAAGCTCCAGCGGGAGCACCGGGGAGCTGTTTTTT	TRBD2	TRBV5-4	TRBJ2-2	.
CASSLEGAISYEQYF	TGTGCCAGCAGTTTAGAAGGGGCCATCTCCTACGAGCAGTACTTC	.	TRBV27	TRBJ2-7	.
CSVGVAGVYEQYF	TGCAGCGTTGGGGTAGCGGGGGTCTACGAGCAGTACTTC	TRBD2	TRBV29-1	TRBJ2-7	many
CASSTAPGGGGDTQYF	TGTGCCAGTAGTACCGCTCCGGGGGGAGGAGGAGATACGCAGTATTTT	TRBD2	TRBV19	TRBJ2-3	.
CASSPGLAVSEQFF	TGTGCCAGCAGTCCGGGACTAGCGGTGAGTGAGCAGTTCTTC	TRBD2	TRBV2	TRBJ2-1	.
CASHRHGGNTEAFF	TGTGCCAGCCACCGACACGGTGGAAACACTGAAGCTTTCTTT	.	TRBV6-5	TRBJ1-1	.
CASSSDSRNSPLHF	TGCGCCAGCAGCTCCGACAGCCGAAATTCACCCCTCCACTTT	.	TRBV5-1	TRBJ1-6	.
CASSLDPGAGANVLTF	TGTGCCAGCAGCTTAGACCCAGGGGCTGGGGCCAACGTCCTGACTTTC	.	TRBV7-2	TRBJ2-6	.